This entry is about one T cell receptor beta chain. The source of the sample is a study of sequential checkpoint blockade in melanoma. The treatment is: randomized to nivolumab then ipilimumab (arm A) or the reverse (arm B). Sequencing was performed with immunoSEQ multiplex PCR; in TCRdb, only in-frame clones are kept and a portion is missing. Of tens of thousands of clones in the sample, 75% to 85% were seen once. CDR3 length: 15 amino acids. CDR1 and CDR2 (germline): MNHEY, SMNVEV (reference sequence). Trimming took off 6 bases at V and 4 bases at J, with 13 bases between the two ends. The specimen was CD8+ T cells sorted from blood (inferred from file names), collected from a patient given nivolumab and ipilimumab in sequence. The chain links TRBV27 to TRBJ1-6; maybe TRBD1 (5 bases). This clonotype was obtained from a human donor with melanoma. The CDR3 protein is CASSKNQGYNSPLHF. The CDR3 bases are TGTGCCAGCAGCAAAAATCAGGGTTATAATTCACCCCTCCACTTT.